Detailed here is one T cell receptor beta chain. No antigen is known for it. Base qualities were left out, and no much larger clone turns up one base away. This sample was included in a study of OX40 agonist ivuxolimab in advanced cancers. For the wider study: Ivuxolimab was an agonistic, fully human IgG2 monoclonal antibody directed against OX40 (CD134), a costimulatory receptor. Intravenous ivuxolimab was administered to patients every 2 weeks at six dose levels: 0.01, 0.1, 0.3, 1.5, 3 and 10 mg/kg. Of the roughly 51 patients in dose escalation, approximately 20 had hepatocellular carcinoma, some 15 had melanoma, 9 had renal cell carcinoma and 9 had head and neck cancer. In the dose-escalation cohort, more than 75% of patients were male, and the mean age was approximately 55 years, with a range of roughly 20 to 79. Patients were allowed to have had prior anti-PD-1, anti-PD-L1 or anti-CTLA-4 therapy, and approximately 41% of the dose-escalation patients had previously received checkpoint inhibitors. Partial responses occurred in three dose-escalation patients, of whom one had hepatocellular carcinoma and two had cutaneous melanoma. The purpose of peripheral TCRbeta sequencing was to test whether ivuxolimab changed TCR sequence diversity and led to clonal T-cell expansion. The paper describes the monotherapy dose-escalation part (N of about 54 patients) of the phase I trial of ivuxolimab.

For sequencing of the TCRbeta CDR3 region, genomic DNA was extracted from the sorted cells. TCRbeta CDR3 regions were sequenced using the immunoSEQ Assay. The table was pulled from immuneACCESS by TCRdb, which kept in-frame rearrangements only. Such tables lose some clones; where checked, under half of the loss comes from unresolved V genes, and the rest has no known cause. This sample has about 48,000 clones in its table, and roughly 78% of those were observed once. Approximately 2% of the sample is held by the ten biggest clonotypes. V gives up 0 bases and J gives up 0 bases, and the segment between their germline ends measures 11 bases. There are 16 amino acids in the CDR3, from cysteine to phenylalanine inclusive. Of all the DNA, just the CDR3 is kept, 48 bases in frame from base 1. CDR1 and CDR2 are drawn from the germline V gene (reference sequence): SGHNT, YYREEE. Points the paper makes about the study in general: After ivuxolimab, more expanded clones were found on average in CD8+ T cells than in CD4+ T cells. Low levels of normalized T-cell clonal expansion were also seen in some patients who did not respond. At doses of 0.1 to 3.0 mg/kg, clonal expansion of both CD4+ and CD8+ T cells in blood was seen between baseline and week 6. In the 0.1-3.0 mg/kg groups, partial responders were among the patients with the lowest normalized peripheral clonal expansion, particularly in CD8+ T cells. The antigen specificity of the peripheral T cells that underwent clonal expansion was not determined.

The trial excluded patients who had a history of autoimmune disease or who were on systemic immunosuppression. In every dose cohort, peripheral blood was drawn for TCR sequencing at baseline, cycle 4 day 1, and cycle 7 day 1. The samples were drawn from a first-in-human, open-label, multicenter phase I dose-escalation trial of ivuxolimab. Adults with locally advanced or metastatic head and neck squamous cell, hepatocellular, melanoma or renal cell carcinoma were enrolled in the trial. CD4+ and CD8+ T cells were sorted separately from peripheral blood before TCR sequencing. The clonotype was recovered from an adult with an advanced solid tumor such as melanoma, head and neck, liver or kidney cancer. The chain uses TRBV5-4 and TRBJ2-3; tentative D gene TRBD2, with 5 bases matching. The specimen comprised CD4+ or CD8+ T cells sorted from blood, sampled in a trial of the OX40 agonist ivuxolimab. The nucleotide sequence is TGTGCCAGCAGCTTGGGGTCCAGGACTAGCACAGATACGCAGTATTTT. This is translated as CASSLGSRTSTDTQYF.